A selection of T cell receptor beta chains follows, all from one sample in a study of T cells after yellow fever vaccination. Each CDR3 protein gets one entry after TCRdb re-called the 5' RACE reads with MiXCR. The profile covers 110,000 to 150,000 distinct CDR3 sequences, with under 8% appearing a single time and approximately 0.61% taken by the ten largest. The specimen was CD4+ T cells sorted from PBMCs, collected 10 days after the yellow fever booster vaccination. The receptors shown here come from a man aged 30 to 45 who received the YFV17D yellow fever vaccine. The CDR3 runs from the conserved cysteine through the conserved F or W.

V,J,CDR3
TRBV20-1,TRBJ2-3,CSARGWGGTDTQYF
TRBV12-3/TRBV12-4,TRBJ2-5,CASSFQGKETQYF
TRBV21-1,TRBJ2-1,CASSNIGTNTYRGRYEQFF
TRBV9,TRBJ2-3,CASSVYSGSTDTQYF
TRBV20-1,TRBJ2-4,CSARGTSGIAKNIQYF
TRBV20-1,TRBJ2-7,CSASSRAADYEQYF
TRBV12-3/TRBV12-4,TRBJ2-7,CASSRISYEQYF
TRBV5-1,TRBJ2-3,CASSSGFSTDTQYF
TRBV11-3,TRBJ2-7,CASTRTGPTANYEQYF
TRBV24-1,TRBJ2-2,CATAGQGEKGNTGELFF
TRBV5-4,TRBJ2-5,CASSLEASGKETQYF
TRBV28,TRBJ2-2,CASTILALGVGELFF
TRBV7-6,TRBJ2-2,CASSYGLSSGTGELFF
TRBV12-3/TRBV12-4,TRBJ2-3,CASSDYQGNTDTQYF
TRBV6-5,TRBJ2-7,CATHRGAYEQYF
TRBV18,TRBJ2-1,CASSPPLAGGHEQFF
TRBV4-2,TRBJ1-1,CASSQKGRHPGLGAFF